This entry is about one TCR beta chain. What it binds is unknown. These data belong to a study of OX40 agonist ivuxolimab in advanced cancers. Across the whole study: Ivuxolimab, an antibody that agonizes OX40 (CD134), was administered to the patients. Among those treated, three patients had partial responses, one with hepatocellular carcinoma and two with cutaneous melanoma. Overall study findings and caveats: With doses of 0.1 to 3.0 mg/kg, CD4+ and CD8+ blood T cells had undergone clonal expansion by week 6.

Libraries were prepared by immunoSEQ multiplex PCR; TCRdb keeps only in-frame clonotypes and omits some of them. The table includes tens of thousands of clones, around 86% detected once. This CDR3 spans 15 amino acids. V gave up 4 bases and J gave up 0 bases, with 10 bases separating them. Germline assignment: CDR1 PRHDT and CDR2 FYEKMQ (reference sequence). This specimen was CD4+ or CD8+ T cells sorted from blood, taken in a trial of the OX40 agonist ivuxolimab. The chain combines TRBV13 with TRBJ1-3; perhaps TRBD1 as D (6 bases). The clonotype was recovered from an adult with an advanced solid tumor such as melanoma, head and neck, liver or kidney cancer. In DNA, the CDR3 is TGTGCCAGCAGCTCGGGACAAAACTCTGGAAACACCATATATTTT. It encodes CASSSGQNSGNTIYF. The full variable domain, with the rest looked up from reference TRBV13 and TRBJ1-3, is AAGVIQSPRHLIKEKRETATLKCYPIPRHDTVYWYQQGPGQDPQFLISFYEKMQSDKGSIPDRFSAQQFSDYHSELNMSSLELGDSALYFCASSSGQNSGNTIYFGEGSWLTVV.